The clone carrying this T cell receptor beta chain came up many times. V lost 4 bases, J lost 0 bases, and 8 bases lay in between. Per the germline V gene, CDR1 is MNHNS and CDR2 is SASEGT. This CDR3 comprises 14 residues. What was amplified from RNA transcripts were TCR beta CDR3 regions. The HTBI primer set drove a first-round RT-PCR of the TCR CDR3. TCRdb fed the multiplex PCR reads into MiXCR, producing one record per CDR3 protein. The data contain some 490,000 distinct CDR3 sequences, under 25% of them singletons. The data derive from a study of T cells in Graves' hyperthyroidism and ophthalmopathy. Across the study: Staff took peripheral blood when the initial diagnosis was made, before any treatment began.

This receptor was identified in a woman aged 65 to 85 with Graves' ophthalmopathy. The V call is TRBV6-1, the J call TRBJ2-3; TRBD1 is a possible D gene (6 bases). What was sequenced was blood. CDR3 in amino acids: CASSAGASTDTQYF. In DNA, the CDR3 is TGTGCCAGCAGTGCAGGGGCGAGCACAGATACGCAGTATTTT.